The T cell receptor (beta chain) described here comes from a study of patients and donors after allogeneic stem cell transplantation. TCRdb analysed the RT-PCR reads with MiXCR anew, one entry per CDR3 protein. Of about 74,000 distinct CDR3 sequences in the sample, about 26% were seen once. This clonotype was seen many times. Germline CDR1 is SGHAT and CDR2 is FQNNGV. V was pared by 1 base and J by 0 bases, with 7 bases between. The CDR3 is 15 amino acids. Sequenced material: blood, either unsorted or a sorted T cell fraction (not recorded which). The TCR originated in a human donor who was either an allogeneic HSCT recipient or a stem cell or donor lymphocyte infusion donor (not recorded which). It is not recorded whose cells these are; they may come from a transplant donor. The chain uses TRBV11-2 and TRBJ1-3; D gene unclear. The CDR3 region is CASSLGPSSGNTIYF. In DNA, the CDR3 is TGTGCCAGCAGCTTAGGGCCGAGCTCTGGAAACACCATATATTTT. The full variable domain, rest sourced from reference TRBV11-2 and TRBJ1-3, is EAGVAQSPRYKIIEKRQSVAFWCNPISGHATLYWYQQILGQGPKLLIQFQNNGVVDDSQLPKDRFSAERLKGVDSTLKIQPAKLEDSAVYLCASSLGPSSGNTIYFGEGSWLTVV.